What follows are 3 T cell receptor beta chains derived from one specimen sequenced in a study of siplizumab effects on memory and regulatory T cells (dated by TCRdb to the late 2010s). The library relied on the immunoSEQ multiplex PCR assay. In TCRdb, the immuneACCESS table is reduced to in-frame sequences with V and J assigned. These tables do not hold every clone; where another copy was compared, an unresolved V gene accounts for under half, and the others remain unexplained. The sample table holds 90,000 to 110,000 clones, of which about 91% were seen once. The ten largest make up 0.75% of the sample. The sample comprised Tregs sorted from blood. The receptors were gathered from a human donor in good health.

The chain carries TRBV5-4 and TRBJ2-7, with D tentatively TRBD2 (6 bases). Germline-derived CDR1 and CDR2 are SGHNT and YYREEE (reference sequence). Trimming stripped 0 bases from V and 6 bases from J, with 10 bases between. The CDR3 contains 13 residues. The CDR3 loop reads CASSLAGGTEQYF. CDR3 nucleotides: TGTGCCAGCAGCTTGGCCGGGGGTACCGAGCAGTACTTC.

V and J are TRBV29-1 and TRBJ1-1; D is perhaps TRBD1 (5 bases). The CDR3 is 16 amino acids. V dropped 6 bases and J dropped 0 bases, with 20 bases sitting between them. Per germline, CDR1 SQVTM and CDR2 ANQGSEA. This chain's CDR3 is CSVKNRQTPLNTEAFF. DNA for the CDR3: TGCAGCGTCAAAAATCGACAGACCCCCCTGAACACTGAAGCTTTCTTT.

The chain is built from TRBV6-6 and TRBJ2-7; D remains unclear. Germline V gene sequence: CDR1 MNHNY, CDR2 SVGAGI (reference sequence). Trimming took 2 bases from V and 4 from J, leaving 3 bases between them. This CDR3 is 11 amino acids long. The CDR3 DNA reads as TGTGCCAGCAGTTACCTTTACGAGCAGTACTTC. It encodes CASSYLYEQYF.